These T cell receptor beta chains were read from a single sample in a study of molecular identifiers for immune sequencing clone quantification. TCRdb re-analysed the PCR reads in MiXCR, keeping a single row per CDR3 protein. The table has over 600,000 distinct CDR3 sequences, 20% seen once. The sequenced sample was naive CD8+ T cells from blood, with Jurkat cell RNA spiked in. These receptors originate from a human donor in good health. Some libraries in this study had Jurkat cell RNA spiked in. The CDR3 runs from the conserved cysteine through the conserved F or W. The order of the fields is J gene, D gene, clone size, V gene, CDR3 protein, CDR3 DNA. A D gene is named only where the DNA matches it firmly. A row's size may be missing; if present it is once, few, many or a size class.

J: TRBJ2-5
D: -
size: many
V: TRBV5-6
CDR3: CASNPTEGSETQYF
DNA: TGTGCCAGCAACCCAACTGAGGGTTCCGAGACCCAGTACTTC

J: TRBJ2-2
D: -
size: few
V: TRBV30
CDR3: CAWSPPIFRELFF
DNA: TGTGCCTGGAGTCCCCCGATTTTCCGGGAGCTGTTTTTT

J: TRBJ2-3
D: -
size: -
V: TRBV6-5
CDR3: CASSYAYTDTQYF
DNA: TGTGCCAGCAGTTACGCTTATACAGATACGCAGTATTTT

J: TRBJ2-7
D: TRBD2
size: -
V: TRBV7-2
CDR3: CASSLGASGRTEQYF
DNA: TGTGCCAGCAGCTTAGGGGCTAGCGGGAGGACCGAGCAGTACTTC

J: TRBJ2-7
D: -
size: many
V: TRBV6-5
CDR3: CASSPFPGAYEQYF
DNA: TGTGCCAGCAGCCCATTCCCCGGGGCATACGAGCAGTACTTC

J: TRBJ2-2
D: -
size: many
V: TRBV7-9
CDR3: CASSHDSRKGLFF
DNA: TGTGCCAGCAGCCACGACAGCCGAAAGGGGCTGTTTTTT

J: TRBJ1-5
D: -
size: many
V: TRBV7-8
CDR3: CASSSPGGGPGQPQHF
DNA: TGTGCCAGCAGTTCCCCCGGGGGGGGACCGGGACAGCCCCAGCATTTT

J: TRBJ1-1
D: TRBD1
size: few
V: TRBV27
CDR3: CASRSGTGFNTEAFF
DNA: TGTGCCAGCAGGTCCGGGACAGGGTTTAACACTGAAGCTTTCTTT

J: TRBJ2-2
D: -
size: many
V: TRBV3-1
CDR3: CASSHRLEWTGELFF
DNA: TGTGCCAGCAGCCACCGACTAGAGTGGACCGGGGAGCTGTTTTTT

J: TRBJ2-7
D: -
size: -
V: TRBV4-1
CDR3: CASSQEAAATHEQYF
DNA: TGCGCCAGCAGCCAAGAGGCAGCGGCTACCCACGAGCAGTACTTC